This paragraph covers one T cell receptor (beta chain) sequence. What it binds is unknown. Recent vaccinations or acute infections were absent in the healthy HIV-negative adult donors. Genomic DNA came from around 84 million PBMCs in unsorted samples. The CDR3 runs 14 residues. Trimming cost V 7 bases and J 1 base, with 12 bases left between them. The germline gives CDR1 LNHDA, CDR2 SQIVND (reference sequence). This entry is derived from a study of shared clonotypes between healthy human individuals. Findings and caveats of the study: Only blood was sampled; tissue repertoires likely differ. The represented genetic and exposure-history diversity was limited by the small number of donors.

Generated by immunoSEQ multiplex PCR, the TCRdb table keeps only in-frame clones and is missing some. The profile shows 400,000 to 600,000 clones, 75% to 80% of them singletons. This rearrangement joins TRBV19 to TRBJ2-3, with a possible D match to TRBD2 (6 bases). The specimen sequenced was PBMCs. This TCR was recovered from a woman in her thirties or forties in good health. Some clones in this sample may be carry-over from other donors' samples. DNA for the CDR3: TGTGCCAGTACGGAGGGGCCCCGCACAGATACGCAGTATTTT. This codes for CASTEGPRTDTQYF. The variable domain in full, completed from reference TRBV19 and TRBJ2-3, reads DGGITQSPKYLFRKEGQNVTLSCEQNLNHDAMYWYRQDPGQGLRLIYYSQIVNDFQKGDIAEGYSVSREKKESFPLTVTSAQKNPTAFYLCASTEGPRTDTQYFGPGTRLTVL.